This T cell receptor beta chain was recorded in a study of blood T cell repertoires in COVID-19. In the study overall: Collection of acute and convalescent COVID-19 samples took place in the United States, Italy and Spain. From T cells, B-cell-depleted T cells, or PBMCs came the material, which was cDNA or gDNA.

The CDR3 has 17 amino acids. The V segment lost 0 bases and the J segment 3 bases; nucleotides outside the gene matches: 6. Germline values: CDR1 WSHSY, CDR2 SAAADI. Authors' methods: Researchers report that nucleated cell counts were estimated from reference gene primer amplification. Profiled with immunoSEQ multiplex PCR; TCRdb holds only in-frame clones, not every one. D and trimming come from the DNA, and the V and J calls and clone size come from that table. The sample records some 120,000 clones, roughly four fifths being singletons. Source material: peripheral blood. This chain uses TRBV10-2 with TRBJ1-5; 9 bases map to TRBD1. This clonotype was obtained from a woman aged 50 to 65 with acute or convalescent COVID-19. The CDR3 reads CASSESWDRVINQPQHF. The CDR3 bases are TGCGCCAGCAGTGAGTCTTGGGACAGGGTCATCAATCAGCCCCAGCATTTT.